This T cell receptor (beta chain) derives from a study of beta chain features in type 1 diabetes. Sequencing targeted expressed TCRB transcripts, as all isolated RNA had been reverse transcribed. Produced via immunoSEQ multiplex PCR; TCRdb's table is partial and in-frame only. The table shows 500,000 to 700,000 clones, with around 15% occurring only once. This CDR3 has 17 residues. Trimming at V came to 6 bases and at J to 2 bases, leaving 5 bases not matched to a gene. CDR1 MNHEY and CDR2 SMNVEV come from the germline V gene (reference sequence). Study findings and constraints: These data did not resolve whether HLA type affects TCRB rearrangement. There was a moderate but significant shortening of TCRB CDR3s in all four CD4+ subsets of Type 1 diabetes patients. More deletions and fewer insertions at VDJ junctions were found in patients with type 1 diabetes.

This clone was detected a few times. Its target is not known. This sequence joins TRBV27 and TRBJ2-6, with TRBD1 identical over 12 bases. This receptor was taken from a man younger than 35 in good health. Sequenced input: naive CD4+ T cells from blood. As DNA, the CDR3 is TGTGCCAGCAGCCCGGGACAGGGGGCGCCTGGGGCCAACGTCCTGACTTTC. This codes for CASSPGQGAPGANVLTF.